This T cell receptor (beta chain) was identified in a study of T-cell reconstitution after alpha-beta-depleted transplantation in children. Study results and limitations: Roughly two months post-transplant, alpha-beta T cells reportedly originated from several hundred graft clones that had expanded.

This clonotype was counted between two and nine times. No antigen is known for it. Molecular barcoding with unique molecular identifiers was used for the TCRbeta library. From the PCR reads, TCRdb called clonotypes with MiXCR, one entry per CDR3 protein. The data contain 610,000 or so distinct CDR3 sequences, over 20% of them singletons. CDR3 length: 13 residues. Deletions cut 5 bases from V and 3 bases from J, with 10 bases between. Germline CDR1 reads KGHSH; CDR2 reads LQKENI. The sequence derives from a boy younger than two with Wiskott-Aldrich syndrome, due to receive a stem cell transplant. Sample: PBMCs, taken before TCRalphabeta/CD19-depleted stem cell transplant. The gene calls are TRBV18 and TRBJ2-5; D gene unclear. For the CDR3, the DNA is TGTGCCAGCTCATCTAAGCAGAAAGAGACCCAGTACTTC. Its translation: CASSSKQKETQYF.